One sample yielded the 6 T cell receptor beta chains listed below, sequenced in a study of T cell repertoires in cytomegalovirus infection. MiXCR, run by TCRdb on the reads, gives a single entry per CDR3 protein. This table has under 300,000 distinct CDR3 sequences, roughly a fifth appearing once. No cognate antigen is known for these TCRs. Sample: cultured PBMCs, taken from culture after CMV antigen stimulation. These receptors were taken from a human donor in good health (CMV status not recorded). Some clones in this sample may be carry-over from other donors' samples.

The chain employs TRBV4-1 and TRBJ2-7; TRBD2 aligns across 12 bases. The ends lost 0 bases at V and 4 bases at J; junction bases unmatched: 1. The germline V gene has CDR1 MGHRA and CDR2 YSYEKL. CDR3 length: 15 amino acids. DNA for the CDR3: TGCGCCAGCAGCCAAGAGCTAGCGGGAGGGTACGAGCAGTACTTC. The encoded protein is CASSQELAGGYEQYF.

This clonotype was recorded a few times. J is TRBJ1-1 and V is TRBV12-3 or TRBV12-4; D remains unclear. Trimming pared 2 bases from V and 5 bases from J, leaving 12 bases between. The CDR3 extends over 14 amino acids. The CDR3 reads CASSLTGERTEAFF. CDR3 DNA: TGTGCCAGCAGTTTAACCGGCGAGAGAACTGAAGCTTTCTTT.

This clonotype has only a few counts. The chain combines TRBV11-3 with TRBJ2-5; D unclear. V shed 3 bases and J shed 0 bases, with 2 bases lying between them. CDR1 is SGHNT and CDR2 is YENEEA in the germline V gene. This CDR3 comprises 12 residues. DNA for the CDR3: TGTGCCAGCAGCTTTAACCAAGAGACCCAGTACTTC. Translating it yields CASSFNQETQYF. The variable domain in full, with the rest retrieved from reference TRBV11-3 and TRBJ2-5, is EAGVVQSPRYKIIEKKQPVAFWCNPISGHNTLYWYLQNLGQGPELLIRYENEEAVDDSQLPKDRFSAERLKGVDSTLKIQPAELGDSAVYLCASSFNQETQYFGPGTRLLVL.

This clonotype came up many times. V gene TRBV28 combines with J gene TRBJ1-2, with a possible D match to TRBD1 (5 bases). This CDR3 contains 13 residues. V was cut by 2 bases and J by 7 bases, with 11 bases left in between. Germline CDR1 and CDR2: MDHEN and SYDVKM. The CDR3 here is CASSLRGMSGYTF. For the CDR3, the DNA is TGTGCCAGCAGTTTACGGGGGATGAGTGGCTACACCTTC.

At least ten counts were recorded for this clonotype. J is TRBJ2-7 and V is TRBV6-2 or TRBV6-3, with D perhaps matching TRBD2 (5 bases). This CDR3 spans 18 amino acids. The V end was cut by 6 bases, the J end by 3 bases, with 27 bases between. Germline V gene data show CDR1 as MNHEY and CDR2 as SVGEGT. CDR3 nucleotides: TGTGCCAGCAGACCTACCTTAGGAGGCGATCTATCGGACTACGAGCAGTACTTC. This codes for CASRPTLGGDLSDYEQYF.

This clonotype was recorded a few times. The chain's CDR3 is CASSHRDRGPWGSQHF. In DNA form, the CDR3 reads TGTGCCAGCAGTCACCGGGACAGGGGCCCTTGGGGGTCCCAGCATTTT. The chain uses TRBV12-3 or TRBV12-4 and TRBJ1-5; 10 nucleotides line up with TRBD1. This CDR3 region has 16 residues. J gave up 11 bases and V 5 bases, and 15 bases lay outside the gene matches.